The 23 T cell receptor beta chains below come from one sample, sequenced in a study of blood T cells in healthy people across ages. Through a sample-barcoded 5' primer and a J-beta primer mix, a second PCR was run for roughly 6 to 11 cycles. Each CDR3 protein gets one entry after TCRdb re-called the 5' RACE reads with MiXCR. This sample has about 640,000 distinct CDR3 sequences, with roughly 41% found just once. The sequencing sample was made of blood. The receptors were gathered from a man older than 75 in good health.

This clonotype came up many times. The chain uses TRBV6-5 and TRBJ2-5, with a tentative D call TRBD2 (6 bases). Germline-derived CDR1 and CDR2 are MNHEY and SVGAGI. Trimming shortened V by 8 bases and J by 2 bases, and 12 bases separated the two germline ends. The CDR3 length is 13 residues. CDR3 protein: CASQPAGQETQYF. In nucleotides, the CDR3 is TGTGCCAGCCAACCCGCGGGGCAAGAGACCCAGTACTTC.

The rearrangement links TRBV20-1 to TRBJ2-7; D uncertain. The V gene lost 4 bases and the J gene lost 0 bases, with 13 bases spanning the gap. Germline values: CDR1 DFQATT, CDR2 SNEGSKA (reference sequence). This CDR3 is built from 14 residues. The CDR3 reads CSATWTVSSYEQYF. In DNA form, the CDR3 reads TGCAGTGCTACATGGACGGTTAGCTCCTACGAGCAGTACTTC.

The chain is built from TRBV7-9 and TRBJ2-5; D possibly corresponds to TRBD2 (6 bases). This CDR3 is 13 amino acids long. The V and J ends lost 5 bases and 4 bases respectively, with 11 bases between them. Germline V gives CDR1 SEHNR, CDR2 FQNEAQ (reference sequence). The CDR3 region is CASSGLGGETQYF. The CDR3 DNA follows: TGTGCCAGCAGCGGGCTGGGGGGAGAGACCCAGTACTTC.

This clonotype was picked up one time. The chain combines TRBV12-3 or TRBV12-4 with TRBJ2-7; D uncertain. This CDR3 is built from 12 residues. V was clipped by 8 bases and J by 7 bases, with 15 bases between them. The CDR3 loop reads CASRVTVYEQYF. The CDR3 DNA follows: TGTGCCAGCCGCGTAACGGTCTATGAGCAGTACTTC.

The CDR3 sequence is CASSPSARRTSGRGETQYF. The CDR3 bases are TGTGCCAGCAGCCCGTCGGCCCGGCGGACTAGCGGGAGAGGAGAGACCCAGTACTTC. The chain links TRBV4-2 to TRBJ2-5, with 13 nucleotides matching TRBD2. Germline-derived CDR1 and CDR2 are LGHNA and YNFKEQ. The CDR3 is 19 amino acids. Trimming cost V 4 bases and J 4 bases; bases outside gene matches: 15.

The chain combines TRBV2 with TRBJ2-5; D possibly uses TRBD1 or TRBD2 (5 bases each). Germline loops: CDR1 SNHLY, CDR2 FYNNEI. The length of the CDR3 is 16 residues. V was pared by 4 bases and J by 5 bases, with 20 bases between. The DNA for the CDR3 is TGTGCCAGCAGTGGGACAAAACCGGGACGATGGGAGACCCAGTACTTC. Amino acid sequence: CASSGTKPGRWETQYF.

CDR3 sequence reads: CASSPGVARTVKQYF. CDR3 coding DNA: TGTGCCAGCAGCCCCGGGGTAGCCCGTACGGTAAAGCAGTACTTC. The chain couples TRBV3-1 to TRBJ2-7; TRBD2 might be the D (5 bases). Deletions cut 4 bases from V and 8 bases from J, with 21 bases between. Germline CDR1 reads LGHDT; CDR2 reads YNNKEL (reference sequence). The CDR3 contains 15 residues.

The gene calls are TRBV9 and TRBJ2-1; 10 bases are a match to TRBD1. The J call may be mistaken, given a closer DNA end match to TRBJ2-7. Germline V gene data show CDR1 as SGDLS and CDR2 as YYNGEE. CDR3 length equals 16 residues. The CDR3 loop reads CASSRSGTGVYNEQYF. The CDR3 nucleotides read TGTGCCAGCTCTCGATCCGGGACAGGGGTGTACAATGAGCAGTACTTC.

This clonotype was seen a few times. The chain recombines TRBV11-3 with TRBJ1-6, with D unresolved. The V gene lost 0 bases and the J gene lost 8 bases, with 5 bases spanning the gap. CDR3 length: 13 amino acids. CDR1 and CDR2 from the germline V gene are SGHNT and YENEEA. CDR3 nucleotides: TGTGCCAGCAGCTTAGATGAGGATTCACCCCTCCACTTT. Encoded protein: CASSLDEDSPLHF.

The rearrangement links TRBV6-6 to TRBJ1-5, with 8 bases that match TRBD1. Germline V lookup: CDR1 MNHNY, CDR2 SVGAGI (reference sequence). There are 16 residues in the CDR3. V lost 5 bases to trimming and J lost 9 bases; unmatched junction nucleotides: 15. CDR3 bases: TGTGCCAGCAGTCTACAACAGGGGGGATTGGCACGGCCCCAGCATTTT. This sequence encodes CASSLQQGGLARPQHF.

The V and J genes are TRBV10-3 and TRBJ2-1, with 14 nucleotides matching TRBD2. The trim removed 6 bases at V and 7 bases at J, leaving 5 bases unmatched. CDR1 and CDR2 from the germline V gene are ENHRY and SYGVKD. The CDR3 runs 15 residues. The DNA for the CDR3 is TGTGCCATCAGCGTGACTAGCGGGAGGGGTAATGAGCAGTTCTTC. Its translation is CAISVTSGRGNEQFF.

The rearrangement uses TRBV6-1 and TRBJ2-1; D not certain. The CDR3 runs 12 residues. V was clipped by 6 bases and J by 6 bases, with 9 bases between them. CDR1 is MNHNS and CDR2 is SASEGT in the germline V gene. The CDR3 nucleotides read TGTGCCAGCAGGGTGTCGGGCAATGAGCAGTTCTTC. Amino acid sequence: CASRVSGNEQFF.

This clonotype was counted only a few times. The V and J genes are TRBV7-2 and TRBJ2-7; 9 positions agree with TRBD2. Losses at the gene ends were 6 bases for V and 0 bases for J; bases not matched to a gene: 15. Germline-derived CDR1 and CDR2 are SGHTA and FQGNSA. The CDR3 is 18 residues long. CDR3 sequence reads: CASSFHVASGTSSYEQYF. For the CDR3, the DNA is TGTGCCAGCAGTTTTCATGTGGCTAGCGGGACCAGCTCCTACGAGCAGTACTTC.

The gene calls are TRBV6-5 and TRBJ2-3, with 9 nucleotides matching TRBD1. Germline values: CDR1 MNHEY, CDR2 SVGAGI. This CDR3 is 16 amino acids long. Germline trimming cut 6 bases from V and 5 bases from J; bases unmatched to any gene: 12. This CDR3 reads CASRSTGGPGLDTQYF. The CDR3, as DNA: TGTGCCAGCAGAAGTACAGGGGGCCCGGGTCTAGATACGCAGTATTTT.

This clonotype appeared a few times. CDR3 residues: CASSSGTGGVYSNQPQHF. The CDR3 DNA sequence: TGTGCCAGCAGTTCAGGGACAGGAGGGGTCTATAGCAATCAGCCCCAGCATTTT. The gene calls are TRBV6-5 and TRBJ1-5; 8 bases fit TRBD1. Germline CDR1 and CDR2: MNHEY and SVGAGI. The CDR3 is 18 residues long. Unmatched junction bases numbered 11, after V lost 4 bases and J lost 0 bases.

Only a few counts were recorded for this clonotype. The chain couples TRBV29-1 to TRBJ2-1; possibly TRBD2 for D (6 bases). The DNA matches TRBJ2-7 better at its end, which makes the J call doubtful. The CDR3 is made up of 14 amino acids. The germline V gene has CDR1 SQVTM and CDR2 ANQGSEA. CDR3 protein: CSAERGMAYNEQYF. The CDR3 DNA sequence: TGCAGCGCAGAACGCGGGATGGCATACAATGAGCAGTACTTC.

The genes are TRBV5-6 and TRBJ2-1, with 9 bases matching TRBD2. This CDR3 contains 14 residues. Germline V CDR1 and CDR2: SGHDT, YYEEEE. With V trimmed by 7 bases and J by 7 bases, 9 bases remained unmatched. The CDR3 DNA is TGTGCCAGCCTCAACAGAGCGGGAGGAAATGAGCAGTTCTTC. Translation gives CASLNRAGGNEQFF.

This clonotype appeared a few times. V gene TRBV4-2 combines with J gene TRBJ2-1; D not certain. Germline V CDR1 and CDR2: LGHNA, YNFKEQ. The CDR3 loop spans 15 amino acids. V shed 1 base and J shed 0 bases, with 7 bases lying between them. The chain's CDR3 is CASSQGVSSYNEQFF. The DNA for the CDR3 is TGTGCCAGCAGCCAAGGGGTGAGCTCCTACAATGAGCAGTTCTTC.

The rearrangement uses TRBV20-1 and TRBJ2-3; D perhaps matches TRBD2 (6 bases). V was shortened by 3 bases and J by 2 bases, with 18 bases between the two germline ends. There are 16 residues in the CDR3. The germline CDR1 and CDR2 sequences are DFQATT and SNEGSKA (reference sequence). CDR3 residues: CSASRPTLAPTDTQYF. Here the CDR3 DNA reads TGCAGTGCTAGCCGTCCAACACTAGCCCCCACAGATACGCAGTATTTT.

J is TRBJ1-1 and V is TRBV5-1, with TRBD1 identical over 8 bases. Germline-derived CDR1 and CDR2 are SGHRS and YFSETQ. This CDR3 contains 16 residues. Trimming took 0 bases from V and 6 from J; bases not matched to a gene: 10. CDR3 DNA: TGCGCCAGCAGCTTGGAACCGGGACAGGAACTATCTGAAGCTTTCTTT. This gives the protein CASSLEPGQELSEAFF.

The rearrangement links TRBV20-1 to TRBJ2-1, with 11 bases lining up with TRBD2. The germline gives CDR1 DFQATT, CDR2 SNEGSKA (reference sequence). V trimming: 6 bases; J trimming: 4 bases; junction bases outside the gene matches: 8. The CDR3 contains 15 residues. The CDR3 DNA sequence: TGCAGTGCAACGAGACTAGCGGGGCTATACAATGAGCAGTTCTTC. It yields the protein CSATRLAGLYNEQFF.

The chain couples TRBV6-2 or TRBV6-3 to TRBJ2-1, with unresolved D. The CDR3 covers 12 residues. CDR1 is MNHEY, CDR2 SVGEGT, per germline. Trimming stripped 7 bases from V and 7 bases from J, with 11 bases between. CDR3 region: CASISPTNEQFF. DNA for the CDR3: TGTGCCAGCATTTCCCCTACAAATGAGCAGTTCTTC.

The DNA for the CDR3 is TGTGCCAGCAGTCTAAGAGGCGGGGGGGGGATGGAGACCCAGTACTTC. Amino acids: CASSLRGGGGMETQYF. The V and J genes are TRBV12-3 or TRBV12-4 and TRBJ2-5, with 9 bases aligning to TRBD2. This CDR3 spans 16 amino acids. Germline trimming cut 5 bases from V and 5 bases from J; bases unmatched to any gene: 12.